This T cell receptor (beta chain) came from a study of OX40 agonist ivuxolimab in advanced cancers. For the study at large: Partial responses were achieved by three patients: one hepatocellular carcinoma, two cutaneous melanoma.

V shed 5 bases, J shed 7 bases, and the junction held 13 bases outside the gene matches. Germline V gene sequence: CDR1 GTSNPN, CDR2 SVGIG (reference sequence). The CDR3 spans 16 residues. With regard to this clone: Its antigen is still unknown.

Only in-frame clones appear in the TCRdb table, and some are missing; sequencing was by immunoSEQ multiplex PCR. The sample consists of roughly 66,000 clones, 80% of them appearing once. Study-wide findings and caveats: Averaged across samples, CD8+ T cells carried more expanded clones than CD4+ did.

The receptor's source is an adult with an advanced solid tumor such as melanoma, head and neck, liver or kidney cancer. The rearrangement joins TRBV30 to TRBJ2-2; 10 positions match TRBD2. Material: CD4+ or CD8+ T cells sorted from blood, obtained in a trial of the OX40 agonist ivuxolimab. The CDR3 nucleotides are TGTGCCTGGGAGGCTGGGAGCGGGGGGGCGGGCGGGGAGCTGTTTTTT. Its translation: CAWEAGSGGAGGELFF.